This entry is about one T cell receptor beta chain. As yet, its antigen is unknown. This entry belongs to a study of post-analysis software for immune sequencing data. Germline CDR1 SEHNR, CDR2 FQNEAQ (reference sequence). The CDR3 has 17 amino acids. With V trimmed by 5 bases and J by 7 bases, 15 bases remained unmatched. Regarding the study as a whole: Five or six TRBV segments, TRBV5-6, TRBV5-1 and TRBV20-1 among them, were found more frequent in patients than controls. Significantly lower normalized Chao1 diversity was seen in multiple sclerosis patients than in controls.

Each TCR beta cDNA library carried unique molecular identifiers. TCRdb independently ran MiXCR on the PCR reads; one entry per CDR3 protein. The sample contains a few hundred thousand distinct CDR3 sequences, roughly 30% of which appear only once. This sequence originates from a girl under 18 with multiple sclerosis. The V and J genes are TRBV7-9 and TRBJ1-5, with 9 bases matching TRBD1. The specimen was blood. The CDR3 DNA follows: TGTGCCAGCAGCCAGGGGACAGGGATACAAATTGGCCAGCCCCAGCATTTT. Its protein is CASSQGTGIQIGQPQHF.